A selection of T cell receptor beta chains follows, all from one sample in a study of blood T cell repertoires in COVID-19. Sequenced by immunoSEQ multiplex PCR; TCRdb stores in-frame clones only, minus some. The data hold 260,000 or so clones, with 85% to 90% observed a single time. Sample: PBMCs or T cells enriched from blood (not recorded which). The receptors stem from a man younger than 30 who had recovered from COVID-19. The CDR3 runs from the conserved cysteine through the conserved F or W.

V gene	J gene	CDR3 protein
TRBV27	TRBJ1-1	CASSFLPFPGQHPSGNTEAFF
TRBV28	TRBJ1-5	CASSGIWGERNQPQHF
TRBV28	TRBJ2-7	CASSSRTSSAYEQYF
TRBV4-1	TRBJ2-1	CASRETGGPSVNEQFF
TRBV18	TRBJ1-1	CASSPSINRGDTEAFF
TRBV2	TRBJ1-6	CASRIQLNSPLHF
TRBV24-1	TRBJ2-1	CATSDFGRDNEQFF
TRBV27	TRBJ2-7	CASHGGLEQYF
TRBV24-1	TRBJ2-1	CATSDPGGRNGDEQFF
TRBV10-3	TRBJ2-1	CAISPTGEYNEQFF
TRBV30	TRBJ1-2	CAWRPGRGRKVERVNYGYTF
TRBV30	TRBJ2-1	CAWSLVGEEQFF
TRBV5-1	TRBJ2-7	CASSSVSTGVSSYEQYF
TRBV27	TRBJ1-6	CASRGTDNSPLHF
TRBV18	TRBJ2-1	CASSTGGTSGDSNEQFF
TRBV29-1	TRBJ2-7	CSVGSGYEQYF
TRBV27	TRBJ1-1	CASGRARREAFF
TRBV10-2	TRBJ2-3	CASTERGARDTQYF
TRBV19	TRBJ2-1	CASTLTVQGEQFF
TRBV21-1	TRBJ2-2	CASSKISKRQTNTGELFF
TRBV5-6	TRBJ2-5	CASSLASTSGGETQYF
TRBV30	TRBJ1-1	CAWKRHREPNTEAFF
TRBV11-2	TRBJ1-5	CASSLETDGLYSNQPQHF
TRBV24-1	TRBJ1-1	CATSDGGAGRRTEAFF
TRBV18	TRBJ1-2	CASSPGRGKEGYTF
TRBV5-6	TRBJ1-2	CASSLRYGYTF
TRBV5-1	TRBJ2-5	CASSPNFLAGGFQETQYF
TRBV11-3	TRBJ2-5	CASSLQPGTGDLGTQYF
TRBV5-5	TRBJ1-5	CASSLDAARVGSNQPQHF